This T cell receptor beta chain comes out of a study of blood T cell repertoires in COVID-19. Background on the study: Samples taken during acute and convalescent COVID-19 were collected in the United States, Italy and Spain. Sample material is recorded as cDNA or gDNA derived from T cells, B-cell-depleted T cells, or PBMCs.

Data came from immunoSEQ multiplex PCR; TCRdb stores just in-frame clones and leaves some out. The sample records some 80,000 clones, over 70% being singletons. CDR1 is SGHTA, CDR2 FQGTGA, per germline. The V end lost 5 bases, the J end lost 5 bases, and 7 bases lay between the germline ends. The CDR3 loop spans 12 amino acids. The specimen sequenced was peripheral blood. J is TRBJ2-1 and V is TRBV7-3; D uncertain. The TCR originated in a human donor in a cohort sampled during active COVID-19. CDR3 sequence reads: CASSPSNNEQFF. In DNA form, the CDR3 reads TGTGCCAGCAGCCCGAGCAACAATGAGCAGTTCTTC.